These 2 T cell receptor beta chains came from one sample sequenced in a study of blood T cell repertoires in COVID-19 (dated by TCRdb to the early 2020s). Receptor amplification or capture employed the immunoSEQ multiplex PCR assay. The clones in this table, taken by TCRdb from immuneACCESS, are in-frame only. Not every clone is retained; where verified, under half of the shortfall comes from an unresolved V gene, and the cause of the rest is unknown. The sample table records about 410,000 clones; roughly 89% of these occur just once. The biggest ten clones account for roughly 1.4% of the sample. Sequences were obtained from peripheral blood. The source of these receptors is a woman under 40 with active or convalescent COVID-19.

This chain joins TRBV5-1 and TRBJ1-4, with 8 bases fitting TRBD1. The CDR3 runs 15 residues. V trimming: 4 bases; J trimming: 7 bases; junction bases outside the gene matches: 9. The germline V gene has CDR1 SGHRS and CDR2 YFSETQ. CDR3 sequence (DNA): TGCGCCAGCAGCAATTCCAGGGGGCCTGGTGAAAAACTGTTTTTT. Protein: CASSNSRGPGEKLFF.

The chain has TRBV10-3 and TRBJ2-2; a possible D gene is TRBD2 (5 bases). Trimming left V 8 bases short and J 2 bases short, with 21 bases between. The germline gives CDR1 ENHRY, CDR2 SYGVKD. This CDR3 comprises 17 residues. Written as DNA, the CDR3 is TGTGCCATCCAACACCAAAACGCGGGCGCTAACACCGGGGAGCTGTTTTTT. It translates to CAIQHQNAGANTGELFF.